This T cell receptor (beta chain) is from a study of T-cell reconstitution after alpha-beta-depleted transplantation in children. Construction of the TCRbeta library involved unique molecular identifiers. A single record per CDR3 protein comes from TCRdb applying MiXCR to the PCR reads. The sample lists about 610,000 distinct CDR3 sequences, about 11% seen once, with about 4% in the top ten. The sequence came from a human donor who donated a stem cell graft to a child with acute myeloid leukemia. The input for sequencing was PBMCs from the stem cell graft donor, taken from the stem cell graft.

CDR3 in DNA: TGCAGTGCTAGAACTGAGCGGCGAAATCAGCCCCAGCATTTT. Translated, it gives CSARTERRNQPQHF. The V gene is TRBV20-1, the J gene TRBJ1-5, with D unclear. V shed 2 bases and J shed 4 bases, with 12 bases lying between them. The CDR3 runs to 14 residues. The V gene's germline CDR1 is DFQATT and CDR2 SNEGSKA (reference sequence).